This entry features one T cell receptor (beta chain) sequence. This clonotype showed up many times. This receptor's antigen is unknown. Base qualities are missing; no much larger clone stands one base away. Trimming costs V 4 bases and J 4 bases, and their ends lie 20 bases apart. The CDR1 and CDR2 encoded by the germline V gene are SGHDT and YYEEEE. The CDR3 measures 17 amino acids from cysteine to phenylalanine. Only CDR3 DNA is held: 51 bases, read in frame from base 1. This record comes from a study of T cell repertoires in cytomegalovirus infection (dated by TCRdb to about 2019). Turning to the overall study: The HLA type of each donor mattered for the analysis, because public TCR beta signatures pointed to carriage of CMV infection along with the matching HLA type. Overall study results and their limits: In both this cohort and an independent 352-donor cohort, the cumulative frequency of public TCR beta family members distinguished carriers of CMV infection plus the relevant HLA type. The ex vivo response was dominated by HLA-C-restricted CMV-specific TCR beta clonotypes, which also provided the single most frequent clonotype in two of eight donors.

The sequencer was an Illumina HiSeq 1500. The public reads were reprocessed in TCRdb via fastp at Q25 and MiXCR, keeping in-frame beta chains. CDR3 protein sequences are deduplicated, and each keeps its most common genes and DNA. This sample lists approximately 180,000 distinct CDR3 sequences; 8% to 10% were detected once. Roughly 5% of the sample is in the top ten clones. Sequenced sample: PBMCs. The rearrangement combines TRBV5-6 with TRBJ2-2; the D gene is perhaps TRBD1 or TRBD2, as each covers 5 bases. The receptor was derived from a human donor in good health (CMV status not recorded). Some clones in this sample may be carry-over from other donors' samples. The CDR3 protein: CASSPSPGKRGTGELFF. The DNA is TGTGCCAGCAGCCCGTCCCCAGGGAAGAGGGGCACCGGGGAGCTGTTTTTT.